This T cell receptor (beta chain) derives from a study of T cells in Graves' hyperthyroidism and ophthalmopathy. The study's findings and limits: Blood also carried most thyroid clonotypes expanded above 0.001.

Researchers took RNA transcripts and amplified the TCR beta CDR3 regions from them. HTBI primers drove first-round RT-PCR of the TCR CDR3. One entry per CDR3 protein results from TCRdb running MiXCR on the multiplex PCR reads. The profile shows about 760,000 distinct CDR3 sequences, 30% to 40% of them singletons. The CDR3 is 17 amino acids. CDR1 is SEHNR, CDR2 FQNEAQ, per germline (reference sequence). The ends were cut back, 6 bases at V and 0 bases at J, with 15 bases in the middle. This clonotype occurred many times. Its antigen is unknown. Sequencing input: blood. The sequence derives from a woman aged 40 to 50 with Graves' hyperthyroidism. This chain uses TRBV7-9 with TRBJ2-6; TRBD2 is a possible D gene (6 bases). The CDR3 is CASRTGDQGSGANVLTF. The CDR3 DNA sequence: TGTGCCAGCAGGACGGGGGACCAAGGCTCTGGGGCCAACGTCCTGACTTTC.